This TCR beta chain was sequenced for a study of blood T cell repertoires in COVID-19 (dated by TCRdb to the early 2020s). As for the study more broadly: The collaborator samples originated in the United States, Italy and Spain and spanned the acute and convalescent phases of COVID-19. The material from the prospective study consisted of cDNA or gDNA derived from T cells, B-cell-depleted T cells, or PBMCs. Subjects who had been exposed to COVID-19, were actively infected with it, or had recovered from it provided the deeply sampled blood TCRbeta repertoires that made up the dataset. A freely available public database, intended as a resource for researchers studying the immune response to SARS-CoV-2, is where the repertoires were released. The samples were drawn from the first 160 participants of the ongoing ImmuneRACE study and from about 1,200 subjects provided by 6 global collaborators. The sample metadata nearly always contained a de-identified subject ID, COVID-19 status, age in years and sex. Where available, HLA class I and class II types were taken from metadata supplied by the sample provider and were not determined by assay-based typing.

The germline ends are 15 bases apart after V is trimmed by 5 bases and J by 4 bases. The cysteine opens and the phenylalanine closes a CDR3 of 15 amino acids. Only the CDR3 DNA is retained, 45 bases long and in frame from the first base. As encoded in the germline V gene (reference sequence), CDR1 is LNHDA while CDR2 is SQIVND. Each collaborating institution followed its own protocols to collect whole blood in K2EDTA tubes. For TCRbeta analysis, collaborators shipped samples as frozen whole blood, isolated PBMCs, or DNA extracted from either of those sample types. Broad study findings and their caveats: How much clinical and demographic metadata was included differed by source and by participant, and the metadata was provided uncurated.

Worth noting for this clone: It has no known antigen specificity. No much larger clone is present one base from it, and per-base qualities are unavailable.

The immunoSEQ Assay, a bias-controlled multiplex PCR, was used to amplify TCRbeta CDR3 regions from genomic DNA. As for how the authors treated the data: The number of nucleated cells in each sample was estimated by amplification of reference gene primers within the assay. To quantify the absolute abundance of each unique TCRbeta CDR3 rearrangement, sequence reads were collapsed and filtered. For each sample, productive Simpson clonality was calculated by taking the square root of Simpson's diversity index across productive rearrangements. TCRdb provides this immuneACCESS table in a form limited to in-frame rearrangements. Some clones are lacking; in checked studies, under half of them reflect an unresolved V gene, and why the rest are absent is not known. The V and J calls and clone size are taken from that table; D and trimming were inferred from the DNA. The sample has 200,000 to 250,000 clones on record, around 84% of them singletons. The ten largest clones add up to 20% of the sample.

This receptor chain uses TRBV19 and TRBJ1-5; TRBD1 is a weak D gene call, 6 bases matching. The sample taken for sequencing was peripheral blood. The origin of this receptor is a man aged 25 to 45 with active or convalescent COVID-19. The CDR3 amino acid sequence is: CASSSASRGNQPQHF. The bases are TGTGCCAGTAGTTCAGCTTCCAGGGGAAATCAGCCCCAGCATTTT.